Presented here are 3 T cell receptor beta chains from one specimen sequenced in a study of blood T cell repertoires in COVID-19. Profiled with immunoSEQ multiplex PCR; TCRdb holds only in-frame clones, not every one. The data show around 97,000 clones, roughly 88% seen once. The sample comprised peripheral blood. Receptors originate from a human donor in a cohort sampled during active COVID-19.

This chain uses TRBV28 with TRBJ1-6; D unclear. Between the trimmed V and J ends, which lost 6 bases and 9 bases, there was a span of 9 bases. Per germline, CDR1 MDHEN and CDR2 SYDVKM. CDR3 length: 12 residues. The CDR3 nucleotides read TGTGCCAGCAGGCGACTCATTTCACCCCTCCACTTT. It is translated as CASRRLISPLHF.

The chain employs TRBV7-9 and TRBJ1-2, with D hard to call. Germline CDR1 reads SEHNR; CDR2 reads FQNEAQ (reference sequence). Trimming took off 6 bases at V and 5 bases at J, with 7 bases between the two ends. This CDR3 is 11 amino acids long. CDR3 DNA: TGTGCCAGCAGAAGAGGGTATGGCTACACCTTC. Protein sequence: CASRRGYGYTF.

This clone was seen only once. The CDR3 DNA sequence: TGTGCCAGCAGCCAGGGGGACAGGGGGAATTCACCCCTCCACTTT. Amino acid sequence: CASSQGDRGNSPLHF. This chain links TRBV3-1 (or the pseudogene TRBV3-2) with TRBJ1-6, with TRBD1 matching 11 bases. Germline assignment: CDR1 LGHDT and CDR2 YNNKEL (reference sequence). The J segment lost 7 bases and the V segment lost 3 bases, leaving 2 bases of the junction unmatched. The length of the CDR3 is 15 residues.